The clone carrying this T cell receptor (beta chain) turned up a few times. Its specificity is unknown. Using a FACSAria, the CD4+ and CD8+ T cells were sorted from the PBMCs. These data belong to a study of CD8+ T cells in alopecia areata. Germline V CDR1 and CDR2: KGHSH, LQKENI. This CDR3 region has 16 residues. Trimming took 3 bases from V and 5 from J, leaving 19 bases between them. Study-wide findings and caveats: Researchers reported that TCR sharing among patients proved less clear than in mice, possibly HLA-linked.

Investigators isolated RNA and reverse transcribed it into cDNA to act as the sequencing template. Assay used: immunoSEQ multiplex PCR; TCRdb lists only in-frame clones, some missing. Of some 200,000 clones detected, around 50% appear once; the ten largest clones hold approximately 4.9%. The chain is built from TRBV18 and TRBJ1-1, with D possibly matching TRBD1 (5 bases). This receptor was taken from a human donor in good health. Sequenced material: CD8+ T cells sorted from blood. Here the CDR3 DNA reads TGTGCCAGCTCACCTTGGACATCCCGCTCGGAAACTGAAGCTTTCTTT. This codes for CASSPWTSRSETEAFF.